This T cell receptor beta chain originates from a study of blood T cell repertoires in COVID-19. For the study at large: Whether acute or convalescent, the COVID-19 samples came from the United States, Italy and Spain.

Profiled with immunoSEQ multiplex PCR; TCRdb holds only in-frame clones, not every one. The sample has 99,000 or so clones; about four fifths are singletons. This clone has just a few counts. Germline CDR1 reads LGHDT; CDR2 reads YNNKEL (reference sequence). The CDR3 is 15 amino acids. V was shortened by 2 bases and J by 1 base, with 8 bases between the two germline ends. This sequence was found in a woman in her seventies with acute or convalescent COVID-19. The source material was peripheral blood. This chain joins TRBV3-1 (or the pseudogene TRBV3-2) and TRBJ1-4; tentative D call: TRBD1 (6 bases). The CDR3 DNA reads TGTGCCAGCAGCCAATCCAGGGGAACTAATGAAAAACTGTTTTTT. It specifies CASSQSRGTNEKLFF.